The next 17 T cell receptor beta chains were all read from a single sample in a study of shared clonotypes between healthy human individuals (dated by TCRdb to the early 2020s). The library was obtained by the immunoSEQ multiplex PCR assay. As stored in TCRdb, this immuneACCESS dataset retains in-frame rearrangements with V and J assigned. A fraction of the clones does not appear; measured against another copy, unresolved V genes explain less than half of the discrepancy, and the remainder lacks a known reason. In this sample the table shows roughly 2.5 million clones, 85% to 95% of which occur a single time. Roughly 0.15% of the sample rests with the top ten. Sequenced: naive CD4+ T cells sorted from blood. Reading the label with the study, this specimen's cell subset or site is: CD45RA+ positively selected. All receptors derive from a man younger than 35 in good health.

Here the CDR3 DNA reads TGCGCCAGCAGCCCGCCTGGGGGGGGCTCCACAGATACGCAGTATTTT. Its translation is CASSPPGGGSTDTQYF. This chain links TRBV5-1 with TRBJ2-3, with D perhaps matching TRBD2 (7 bases). This CDR3 contains 16 residues. V lost 4 bases, J lost 2 bases, and 17 bases lay in between. Germline V lookup: CDR1 SGHRS, CDR2 YFSETQ.

The rearrangement uses TRBV6-1 and TRBJ1-2; 7 positions match TRBD1. With V trimmed by 6 bases and J by 8 bases, 12 bases remained unmatched. Germline V CDR1 and CDR2: MNHNS, SASEGT. The CDR3 has 14 amino acids. The CDR3 DNA sequence: TGTGCCAGCAGACCACCGGGACAGATACTGGGCTACACCTTC. Translating gives CASRPPGQILGYTF.

The V and J genes are TRBV6-1 and TRBJ2-7, with 11 bases matching TRBD1. The germline V gene has CDR1 MNHNS and CDR2 SASEGT. V lost 0 bases to trimming and J lost 2 bases; unmatched junction nucleotides: 3. The CDR3 length is 16 residues. CDR3 residues: CASSEAPDRGPYEQYF. The DNA of the CDR3 is TGTGCCAGCAGTGAAGCCCCGGACAGGGGGCCCTACGAGCAGTACTTC.

The chain has TRBV28 and TRBJ2-4; TRBD1 agrees at 9 bases. The CDR3 is 14 residues long. With V trimmed by 5 bases and J by 4 bases, 3 bases remained unmatched. Looked up from germline, CDR1 is MDHEN and CDR2 is SYDVKM. For the CDR3, the DNA is TGTGCCAGCAGTCTGGGACAGGGTAAAAACATTCAGTACTTC. This gives the protein CASSLGQGKNIQYF.

DNA of the CDR3: TGTGCCAGCAGCCCGGGACTAGCGGGGGCCCCAGCCAAAAACATTCAGTTCTTC. It yields the protein CASSPGLAGAPAKNIQFF. The V gene is TRBV7-8, the J gene TRBJ2-4; TRBD2 matches 14 bases. The J call may be faulty, since TRBJ2-1 better matches the DNA end. Germline CDR1 is SGHVS and CDR2 is FQNEAQ. There are 18 residues in the CDR3.

The V gene is TRBV13, the J gene TRBJ1-1; D not resolved. Looked up from germline, CDR1 is PRHDT and CDR2 is FYEKMQ (reference sequence). V lost 5 bases, J lost 1 base, and 11 bases lay in between. CDR3 length: 14 amino acids. The CDR3 sequence: CASSLRTGNTEAFF. The CDR3 coding sequence is TGTGCCAGCAGCCTCCGGACCGGGAACACTGAAGCTTTCTTT.

The chain combines TRBV10-1 with TRBJ2-5; 8 bases are a match to TRBD1. CDR1 is WNHNN, CDR2 SYGVQD, per germline (reference sequence). The V gene end was trimmed by 1 base and the J gene end by 7 bases; junction bases not matched to a gene: 8. The CDR3 extends over 15 amino acids. The CDR3 nucleotides read TGCGCCAGCAGTGAGTGGACAGGGAGCCCGGGGACCCAGTACTTC. As protein: CASSEWTGSPGTQYF.

The J gene is TRBJ2-3, the V gene TRBV25-1; D is possibly TRBD2 (5 bases). Trimming pared 3 bases from V and 3 bases from J, leaving 7 bases between. The CDR3 spans 13 residues. The germline gives CDR1 MGHDK, CDR2 SYGVNS. The chain's CDR3 is CASSDSGTDTQYF. In DNA, the CDR3 is TGTGCCAGCAGTGATTCGGGGACAGATACGCAGTATTTT.

The rearrangement uses TRBV10-1 and TRBJ2-2; the D is unclear. Germline values: CDR1 WNHNN, CDR2 SYGVQD (reference sequence). The CDR3 extends over 15 amino acids. Trimming took 4 bases from V and 0 from J, leaving 9 bases between them. The CDR3 loop reads CASSGRSANTGELFF. CDR3 DNA: TGCGCCAGCAGTGGGCGTTCGGCGAACACCGGGGAGCTGTTTTTT.

This chain uses TRBV11-2 with TRBJ2-1, with 10 bases lining up with TRBD2. Per the germline V gene, CDR1 is SGHAT and CDR2 is FQNNGV. J was trimmed by 2 bases and V by 1 base; bases with no gene match: 5. CDR3 length equals 17 residues. CDR3 protein: CASSLVGLAVTYNEQFF. CDR3 nucleotides: TGTGCCAGCAGCTTAGTTGGACTAGCGGTCACCTACAATGAGCAGTTCTTC.

This chain joins TRBV4-1 and TRBJ2-4, with TRBD1 matching over 8 bases. The CDR3 length is 16 residues. Looked up from germline, CDR1 is MGHRA and CDR2 is YSYEKL. Trimming at V came to 3 bases and at J to 2 bases, leaving 6 bases not matched to a gene. The CDR3 bases are TGCGCCAGCAGCCAGGGACAGGCCGGAACCAAAAACATTCAGTACTTC. It is translated as CASSQGQAGTKNIQYF.

The chain links TRBV13 to TRBJ2-6, with D possibly called TRBD1 or TRBD2 (5 bases each). Germline V gives CDR1 PRHDT, CDR2 FYEKMQ (reference sequence). CDR3 length equals 15 residues. Trimming cost V 3 bases and J 4 bases, with 10 bases left between them. CDR3: CASSFKGTGANVLTF. The CDR3 DNA sequence: TGTGCCAGCAGCTTTAAAGGGACGGGGGCCAACGTCCTGACTTTC.

The V gene is TRBV7-9, the J gene TRBJ1-3, with D tentatively TRBD1 (6 bases). Trimming removed 0 bases from V and 2 bases from J, with 14 bases in between. The CDR3 sequence is 17 residues long. Germline CDR1 SEHNR, CDR2 FQNEAQ (reference sequence). The CDR3 protein is CASSLAFGQIPGNTIYF. The CDR3 DNA sequence: TGTGCCAGCAGCTTAGCTTTTGGACAGATCCCTGGAAACACCATATATTTT.

The chain has TRBV30 and TRBJ1-6; D gene ambiguous. Germline values: CDR1 GTSNPN, CDR2 SVGIG (reference sequence). CDR3 length equals 16 residues. V lost 5 bases and J lost 0, with 14 bases in between. The CDR3 region has the DNA TGTGCCTGGGGTAGAGGTGGGAGCTCCTATAATTCACCCCTCCACTTT. Translated, it gives CAWGRGGSSYNSPLHF. Variable domain in full (rest from reference TRBV30 and TRBJ1-6): SQTIHQWPATLVQPVGSPLSLECTVEGTSNPNLYWYRQAAGRGLQLLFYSVGIGQISSEVPQNLSASRPQDRQFILSSKKLLLSDSGFYLCAWGRGGSSYNSPLHFGNGTRLTVT.

This chain joins TRBV5-6 and TRBJ1-4, with TRBD1 matching over 11 bases. Germline CDR1 reads SGHDT; CDR2 reads YYEEEE. V was clipped by 4 bases and J by 17 bases; unmatched bases: 16. The CDR3 extends over 15 amino acids. CDR3 nucleotide sequence: TGTGCCAGCAGCCAACAGGACAGGGGGCGTTCGCCTCTTTTTTTT. Translating it yields CASSQQDRGRSPLFF.

The V gene is TRBV5-1, the J gene TRBJ2-3; D possibly corresponds to TRBD2 (6 bases). This CDR3 spans 15 amino acids. Trimming took off 2 bases at V and 4 bases at J, with 14 bases between the two ends. Germline V gene sequence: CDR1 SGHRS, CDR2 YFSETQ. The CDR3 DNA reads TGCGCCAGCAGCTTCTCTAGCGAGTCAGCAGATACGCAGTATTTT. Its protein is CASSFSSESADTQYF.

This clone was seen just once. The V gene is TRBV6-6, the J gene TRBJ1-1; no reliable D call. This CDR3 comprises 12 residues. V lost 7 bases to trimming and J lost 2 bases, with 8 bases between them. The germline gives CDR1 MNHNY, CDR2 SVGAGI (reference sequence). The CDR3 is CASTSINTEAFF. For the CDR3, the DNA is TGTGCCAGCACCTCGATCAACACTGAAGCTTTCTTT.